The 27 T cell receptor beta chains in this list originate from one sample, sequenced in a study of blood T cell repertoires in COVID-19. The assay was immunoSEQ multiplex PCR, and TCRdb's table has in-frame clones only and misses some. Among about 250,000 clones listed, about nine tenths were seen once. The sequenced sample consisted of PBMCs or T cells enriched from blood (not recorded which). Source of these receptors: a woman under 30 who had recovered from COVID-19.

The genes are TRBV28 and TRBJ2-5; D is uncertain. Germline CDR1 MDHEN, CDR2 SYDVKM. Trimming stripped 5 bases from V and 2 bases from J, with 15 bases between. The CDR3 covers 15 residues. The CDR3 DNA is TGTGCCAGCAGTCCCACAAGGAGCAGACAAGAGACCCAGTACTTC. Translation gives CASSPTRSRQETQYF.

The chain employs TRBV28 and TRBJ2-2, with D possibly being TRBD2 (6 bases). The CDR3 contains 16 residues. V lost 2 bases and J 1 base, leaving 11 bases between the germline ends. Looked up from germline, CDR1 is MDHEN and CDR2 is SYDVKM. Written as DNA, the CDR3 is TGTGCCAGCAGTTTACGGCGGGATCGGAACACCGGGGAGCTGTTTTTT. It codes for CASSLRRDRNTGELFF.

V is TRBV6-5 and J is TRBJ1-2; possible D gene TRBD1, 5 bases. The CDR3 runs 15 residues. Germline CDR1 MNHEY, CDR2 SVGAGI. Between the trimmed V and J ends, which lost 6 bases and 2 bases, there was a span of 16 bases. The CDR3 region is CASSYTSTANYGYTF. The CDR3 coding sequence is TGTGCCAGCAGCTATACCTCGACAGCCAACTATGGCTACACCTTC.

The chain joins TRBV10-3 to TRBJ2-3; D may be TRBD1 (5 bases). This CDR3 is built from 13 residues. The V gene's germline CDR1 is ENHRY and CDR2 SYGVKD. Between the trimmed V and J ends, which lost 8 bases and 3 bases, there was a span of 12 bases. CDR3 in DNA: TGTGCCATCGGCCTAAGGGGAACAGATACGCAGTATTTT. Translated, it gives CAIGLRGTDTQYF.

This clone turned up a few times. This rearrangement joins TRBV29-1 to TRBJ2-7; 9 bases are a match to TRBD1. V lost 5 bases, J lost 7 bases, and 6 bases stayed unmatched. Germline lookup yields CDR1 SQVTM and CDR2 ANQGSEA. The CDR3 is 12 residues long. The CDR3 here is CSVQGQGIEQYF. The CDR3 coding sequence is TGCAGCGTTCAGGGACAGGGAATAGAGCAGTACTTC.

V and J are TRBV6-5 and TRBJ1-2; D gene ambiguous. The CDR3 length is 13 residues. The V gene lost 2 bases and the J gene lost 3 bases, with 7 bases spanning the gap. In germline, CDR1 is MNHEY, CDR2 SVGAGI. The CDR3 nucleotides are TGTGCCAGCAGTTACGGGCGCTACTATGGCTACACCTTC. Translated, it gives CASSYGRYYGYTF.

This clone was seen at least ten times. The same CDR3 arises from other DNA sequences in this sample as well. The J gene is TRBJ2-3, the V gene TRBV11-3; D might be TRBD1 (6 bases). The germline V and J ends were trimmed by 2 bases and 2 bases, with 14 bases remaining between them. The CDR3 runs 16 residues. Germline V lookup: CDR1 SGHNT, CDR2 YENEEA. The CDR3 region has the DNA TGTGCCAGCAGCTTAATGACAGGATCGTACACAGATACGCAGTATTTT. Translated, it gives CASSLMTGSYTDTQYF.

Worth noting for this clone: The sample carries other DNA sequences with the same CDR3. This chain links TRBV5-1 with TRBJ2-7; D may be TRBD1 (6 bases). Deletions cut 4 bases from V and 4 bases from J, with 9 bases between. Germline V lookup: CDR1 SGHRS, CDR2 YFSETQ. The CDR3 sequence is 12 residues long. In nucleotides, the CDR3 is TGCGCCAGCAGCCTACAGGGTTACGAGCAGTACTTC. As protein: CASSLQGYEQYF.

The chain employs TRBV2 and TRBJ2-7, with 9 bases aligning to TRBD1. V was pared by 2 bases and J by 4 bases, with 12 bases of the junction left unmatched. Germline lookup yields CDR1 SNHLY and CDR2 FYNNEI. The CDR3 contains 17 residues. CDR3 region: CASSESIPGQGAYEQYF. The CDR3 DNA follows: TGTGCCAGCAGTGAATCCATCCCGGGACAGGGTGCTTACGAGCAGTACTTC.

The chain joins TRBV3-1 (or the pseudogene TRBV3-2) to TRBJ1-6; 8 bases are shared with TRBD1. The CDR3 has 13 residues. V shed 4 bases and J 10 bases; nucleotides not matched to a gene: 3. Germline V gene data show CDR1 as LGHDT and CDR2 as YNNKEL (reference sequence). This CDR3 is CASSPGGGSPLHF. The CDR3 DNA is TGTGCCAGCAGCCCAGGGGGCGGGTCACCCCTCCACTTT.

The CDR3 bases are TGCGCCAGCAGCCCTATTGCGGGGTCGCATGAGCAGTTCTTC. It encodes CASSPIAGSHEQFF. The chain employs TRBV5-1 and TRBJ2-1; TRBD2 might be the D (6 bases). Germline V gene data show CDR1 as SGHRS and CDR2 as YFSETQ. The CDR3 has 14 amino acids. V lost 4 bases and J lost 8, with 16 bases in between.

The chain uses TRBV3-1 (or the pseudogene TRBV3-2) and TRBJ2-3; a weak D match, TRBD2 (5 bases). The V gene's germline CDR1 is LGHDT and CDR2 YNNKEL (reference sequence). There are 12 residues in the CDR3. Trimming stripped 8 bases from V and 6 bases from J, with 12 bases between. As DNA, the CDR3 is TGTGCCAGCTCCCCCTCGGGGGATACGCAGTATTTT. This translates into CASSPSGDTQYF.

The rearrangement uses TRBV18 and TRBJ1-1; no clear D. Per the germline V gene, CDR1 is KGHSH and CDR2 is LQKENI. V dropped 1 base and J dropped 7 bases, with 10 bases sitting between them. The CDR3 is 13 amino acids. CDR3 sequence (DNA): TGTGCCAGCTCACCACAGGAGGAGTTTGAAGCTTTCTTT. Translated: CASSPQEEFEAFF. The full variable domain, with the rest looked up from reference TRBV18 and TRBJ1-1, is NAGVMQNPRHLVRRRGQEARLRCSPMKGHSHVYWYRQLPEEGLKFMVYLQKENIIDESGMPKERFSAEFPKEGPSILRIQQVVRGDSAAYFCASSPQEEFEAFFGQGTRLTVV.

This clone was found once. CDR3 bases: TGCGCCAGCAGCTTCATCACGGGAGACGAGCAGTACTTC. Its protein product is CASSFITGDEQYF. The chain joins TRBV5-1 to TRBJ2-7, with D perhaps TRBD2 (6 bases). Looked up from germline, CDR1 is SGHRS and CDR2 is YFSETQ. This CDR3 has 13 amino acids. V was pared by 2 bases and J by 5 bases, with 11 bases between.

In this sample, this clone turned up once. Written as DNA, the CDR3 is TGTGCCAGCAGACCTCTTGCCCGGGACAGGGAGGACTATGGCTACACCTTC. It specifies CASRPLARDREDYGYTF. The V and J genes are TRBV27 and TRBJ1-2; TRBD1 aligns across 9 bases. The V gene's germline CDR1 is MNHEY and CDR2 SMNVEV (reference sequence). Trimming at V came to 6 bases and at J to 3 bases, leaving 14 bases not matched to a gene. The CDR3 is 17 residues long.

The chain carries TRBV7-9 and TRBJ1-1; possible D gene TRBD1, 6 bases. V was trimmed by 2 bases and J by 8 bases, leaving 12 bases between them. The CDR3 contains 13 residues. Germline V gene sequence: CDR1 SEHNR, CDR2 FQNEAQ (reference sequence). CDR3 sequence (DNA): TGTGCCAGCAGCTTAACGAGGACAGCCGAAGCTTTCTTT. This encodes CASSLTRTAEAFF.

The chain employs TRBV27 and TRBJ2-5, with 7 bases aligning to TRBD2. V lost 5 bases to trimming and J lost 4 bases; unmatched junction nucleotides: 13. This CDR3 is built from 16 residues. In germline, CDR1 is MNHEY, CDR2 SMNVEV (reference sequence). The CDR3 loop reads CASSREAGWSGETQYF. As DNA, the CDR3 is TGTGCCAGCAGTCGGGAAGCGGGATGGAGTGGAGAGACCCAGTACTTC.

The chain carries TRBV14 and TRBJ2-7, with D perhaps matching TRBD2 (5 bases). This CDR3 contains 14 residues. V lost 4 bases and J lost 6, with 16 bases in between. Germline V CDR1 and CDR2: SGHDN, FVKESK. The CDR3 nucleotides are TGTGCCAGCAGCCCAACGGGAACCACGGCCGAGCAGTACTTC. Translating gives CASSPTGTTAEQYF.

This clone was detected once. V usage is TRBV5-1 and J usage is TRBJ2-7, with TRBD1 matching over 8 bases. There are 14 residues in the CDR3. The V segment lost 2 bases and the J segment 4 bases; nucleotides outside the gene matches: 5. Per germline, CDR1 SGHRS and CDR2 YFSETQ. CDR3 sequence reads: CASSFGTGLYEQYF. CDR3 nucleotides: TGCGCCAGCAGCTTCGGGACAGGACTATACGAGCAGTACTTC.

The rearrangement joins TRBV12-5 to TRBJ1-2; possible D gene TRBD1, 6 bases. V was clipped by 8 bases and J by 3 bases, with 13 bases between them. Germline V gene data show CDR1 as LGHNT and CDR2 as FRNRAP. The CDR3 has 13 residues. The DNA of the CDR3 is TGTGCTAGTTCCGGGACATCCTACTATGGCTACACCTTC. Residues: CASSGTSYYGYTF.

This clone was recorded a few times. Other DNA sequences in the sample encode the same CDR3. The chain employs TRBV24-1 and TRBJ2-2; 8 bases line up with TRBD1. The CDR3 has 15 amino acids. V was clipped by 7 bases and J by 4 bases; unmatched bases: 7. The germline CDR1 and CDR2 sequences are KGHDR and SFDVKD. The CDR3 region is CATRPGQGSTGELFF. CDR3 bases: TGTGCCACCAGGCCCGGACAGGGTTCCACCGGGGAGCTGTTTTTT.

The chain employs TRBV27 and TRBJ2-3; D gene uncertain. CDR1 is MNHEY and CDR2 is SMNVEV in the germline V gene (reference sequence). V was cut by 10 bases and J by 0 bases, with 17 bases left in between. The CDR3 runs 15 residues. CDR3 DNA sequence: TGTGCCACCCGACACACTGGTACTAGCACAGATACGCAGTATTTT. It codes for CATRHTGTSTDTQYF.

The V and J genes are TRBV10-3 and TRBJ1-2; D is uncertain. The germline V and J ends were trimmed by 4 bases and 2 bases, with 14 bases remaining between them. Germline V gene data show CDR1 as ENHRY and CDR2 as SYGVKD. The CDR3 contains 15 residues. In DNA, the CDR3 is TGTGCCATCAGTGCCATTGAGGGAATAAACTATGGCTACACCTTC. It is translated as CAISAIEGINYGYTF.

The V call is TRBV2, the J call TRBJ1-4; 7 bases are shared with TRBD1. V lost 10 bases to trimming and J lost 6 bases; unmatched junction nucleotides: 5. This CDR3 has 12 amino acids. CDR1 is SNHLY, CDR2 FYNNEI, per germline. The CDR3 region is CATTGSYEKLFF. The CDR3 DNA follows: TGTGCCACGACAGGGTCATATGAAAAACTGTTTTTT.

The count of this clone is one. The gene calls are TRBV7-9 and TRBJ1-3; no firm D call. The CDR3 length is 14 residues. Germline values: CDR1 SEHNR, CDR2 FQNEAQ (reference sequence). With 2 bases removed from V and 4 bases from J, the gap between germline ends came to 9 bases. The CDR3 region has the DNA TGTGCCAGCAGCTTACGGGGTGGCGGAAACACCATATATTTT. Its translation: CASSLRGGGNTIYF. Full variable domain (rest looked up from reference TRBV7-9 and TRBJ1-3): DTGVSQNPRHKITKRGQNVTFRCDPISEHNRLYWYRQTLGQGPEFLTYFQNEAQLEKSRLLSDRFSAERPKGSFSTLEIQRTEQGDSAMYLCASSLRGGGNTIYFGEGSWLTVV.

The rearrangement uses TRBV4-2 and TRBJ1-6; no clear D. Between the trimmed V and J ends, which lost 2 bases and 7 bases, there was a span of 12 bases. The germline V gene has CDR1 LGHNA and CDR2 YNFKEQ. The CDR3 totals 15 residues. The CDR3 is CASSQHDRGNSPLHF. The DNA of the CDR3 is TGTGCCAGCAGCCAACACGACCGAGGGAATTCACCCCTCCACTTT.

The V gene is TRBV11-1, the J gene TRBJ2-1; D not certain. V was clipped by 5 bases and J by 5 bases, with 10 bases between them. There are 13 residues in the CDR3. Germline-derived CDR1 and CDR2 are SGHAT and FQDESV (reference sequence). Here the CDR3 reads CASSRYSNNEQFF. DNA of the CDR3: TGTGCCAGCAGCCGCTACTCGAACAATGAGCAGTTCTTC.